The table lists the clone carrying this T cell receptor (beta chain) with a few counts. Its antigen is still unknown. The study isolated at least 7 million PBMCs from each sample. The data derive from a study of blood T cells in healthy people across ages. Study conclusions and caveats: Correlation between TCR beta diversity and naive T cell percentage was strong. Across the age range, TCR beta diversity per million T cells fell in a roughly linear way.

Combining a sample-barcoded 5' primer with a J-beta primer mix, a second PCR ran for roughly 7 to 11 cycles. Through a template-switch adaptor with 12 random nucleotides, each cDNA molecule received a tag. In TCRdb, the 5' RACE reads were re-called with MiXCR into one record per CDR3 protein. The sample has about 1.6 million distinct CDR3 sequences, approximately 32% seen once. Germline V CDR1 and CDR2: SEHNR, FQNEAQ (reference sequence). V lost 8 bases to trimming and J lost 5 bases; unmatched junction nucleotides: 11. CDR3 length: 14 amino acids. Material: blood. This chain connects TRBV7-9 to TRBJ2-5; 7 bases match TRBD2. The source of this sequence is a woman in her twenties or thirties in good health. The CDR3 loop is CASGGGIPTETQYF. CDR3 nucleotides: TGTGCCAGCGGGGGGGGAATCCCCACGGAGACCCAGTACTTC.